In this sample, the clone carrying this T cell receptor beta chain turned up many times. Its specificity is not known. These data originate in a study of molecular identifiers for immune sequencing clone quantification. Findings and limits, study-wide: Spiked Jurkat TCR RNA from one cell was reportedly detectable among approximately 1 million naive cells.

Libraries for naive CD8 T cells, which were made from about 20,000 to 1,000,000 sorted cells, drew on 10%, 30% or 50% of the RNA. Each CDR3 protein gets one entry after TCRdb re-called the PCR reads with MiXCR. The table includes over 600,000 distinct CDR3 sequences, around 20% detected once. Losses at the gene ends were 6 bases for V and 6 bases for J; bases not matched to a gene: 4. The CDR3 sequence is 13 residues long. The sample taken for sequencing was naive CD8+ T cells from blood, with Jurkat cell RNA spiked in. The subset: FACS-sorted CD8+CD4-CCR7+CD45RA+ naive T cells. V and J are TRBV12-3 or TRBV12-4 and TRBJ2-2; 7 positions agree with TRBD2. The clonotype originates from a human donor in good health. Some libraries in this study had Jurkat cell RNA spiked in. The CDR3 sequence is CASSFGGAGELFF. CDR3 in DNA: TGTGCCAGCAGCTTTGGGGGGGCCGGGGAGCTGTTTTTT.